The 6 T cell receptor beta chains below were found in one sample sequenced in a study of T cell clonality in common variable immunodeficiency. Generated by immunoSEQ multiplex PCR, the TCRdb table keeps only in-frame clones and is missing some. This sample shows about 42,000 clones and no singletons; approximately 3% rests with the ten largest. The sample consisted of peripheral blood mononuclear cells. The receptors here all came from a person aged 18-70 years in good health.

This clone showed up many times. With the read ending 3 residues before the CDR3 end, the germline J gene is used to fill in that end. The gene calls are TRBV30 and TRBJ1-2; 10 nucleotides agree with TRBD1. Germline CDR1 and CDR2: GTSNPN and SVGIG (reference sequence). The CDR3 extends over 13 amino acids. V trimming: 7 bases; J trimming: 7 bases; junction bases outside the gene matches: 9. The CDR3 here is CAYRDRGIFGYTF. Incomplete CDR3 DNA: TGTGCCTACCGGGACAGGGGAATATTTGGC.

A few counts support this clone. The CDR3 is cut off 3 residues early in the read; its end comes from the germline J gene. The gene calls are TRBV7-9 and TRBJ2-2, with 9 positions matching TRBD1. The CDR3 is 14 amino acids. Looked up from germline, CDR1 is SEHNR and CDR2 is FQNEAQ (reference sequence). The CDR3 DNA, read in part, is TGTGCCAGCAGCCCCGGGACAGGGAATTCACCG. Translating gives CASSPGTGNSP. The entire CDR3 sequence reads CASSPGTGNSPLFF.

This clone was picked up many times. CDR3 sequence: CASRSRGTVFTDTQYF. The part of the CDR3 DNA that was read is TGTGCCAGTAGAAGTAGGGGAACCGTTTTTACAGATACG. The J gene is TRBJ2-3, the V gene TRBV19; D perhaps matches TRBD1 (5 bases). Read coverage stops 3 residues before the CDR3 terminus; the germline J gene supplies the remainder. Trimming removed 6 bases from V and 3 bases from J, with 19 bases in between. CDR3 length: 16 residues. The germline V gene encodes CDR1 LNHDA and CDR2 SQIVND (reference sequence).

This clone has a count of ten or more. Read sequence stops 3 residues before the CDR3 end, and the germline J gene provides the missing end. The V call is TRBV30, the J call TRBJ2-1; the match to TRBD2 covers 10 bases. The CDR3 covers 16 residues. V shed 1 base and J 9 bases; nucleotides not matched to a gene: 12. Germline CDR1 reads GTSNPN; CDR2 reads SVGIG (reference sequence). Here the CDR3 reads CAWSASGGALRPEQFF. The sequenced part of the CDR3 DNA is TGTGCCTGGAGTGCAAGCGGGGGGGCTCTTCGGCCTGAG.

As to this clone: Read sequence stops 3 residues before the CDR3 end, and the germline J gene provides the missing end. This chain joins TRBV18 and TRBJ2-7, with 12 bases lining up with TRBD1. V was pared by 3 bases and J by 5 bases, with 11 bases of the junction left unmatched. Germline V gives CDR1 KGHSH, CDR2 LQKENI. The CDR3 is made up of 17 amino acids. The covered CDR3 bases are TGTGCCAGCTCACCCACTCCTCCGGGACAGGGGGCTAACGAG. It yields the protein CASSPTPPGQGANE. The entire CDR3 protein is CASSPTPPGQGANEQYF.

This clone has ten or more counts. With the read ending 3 residues before the CDR3 end, the germline J gene is used to fill in that end. This chain uses TRBV18 with TRBJ2-7; 8 bases match TRBD1. This CDR3 comprises 14 residues. J lost 6 bases, V lost 5 bases, and 9 bases had no gene match. Germline V gene data show CDR1 as KGHSH and CDR2 as LQKENI. The sequenced part of the CDR3 DNA is TGTGCCAGCTCAGTAGGACAGGGCTCGGTCGAG. Its protein product is CASSVGQGSVE. The CDR3 in its entirety is CASSVGQGSVEQYF.